These 9 T cell receptor beta chains were all obtained from the same sample, sequenced in a study of monozygotic twins with inflammatory bowel disease (dated by TCRdb to about 2019). Receptor libraries were prepared by 5' RACE. The instrument given in TCRdb is Illumina HiSeq 2500. Each entry corresponds to one CDR3 protein sequence from reads that TCRdb reprocessed, and DNA is not given. This sample's table has entries for 140,000 to 150,000 distinct CDR3 sequences. Around 1.3% of the sample goes to the ten largest clones. Sample: blood. The source of these receptors is a human donor with ulcerative colitis or Crohn's disease, or a healthy co-twin of an affected twin (not recorded which).

This chain links TRBV4-2 with TRBJ2-3. The CDR3 has 15 residues. CDR1 and CDR2 from the germline V gene are LGHNA and YNFKEQ. This CDR3 is CASSQDGPATDTQYF.

V usage is TRBV11-2 and J usage is TRBJ2-3; without DNA, the TCRdb call of TRBD2 cannot be checked. Germline-derived CDR1 and CDR2 are SGHAT and FQNNGV. The CDR3 has 15 amino acids. The CDR3 here is CASRSSGSLTDTQYF.

The chain has TRBV7-9 and TRBJ2-3. The CDR3 is 14 amino acids. In germline, CDR1 is SEHNR, CDR2 FQNEAQ (reference sequence). The chain's CDR3 is CASSFADSTDTQYF.

The chain has TRBV5-7 and TRBJ2-1; absent DNA, TCRdb's TRBD2 call cannot be checked. TRBV5-7 is assigned to the ORF class and has an uncertain function. This CDR3 contains 12 residues. This chain's CDR3 is CASSLEEDEQFF.

The V and J genes are TRBV20-1 and TRBJ1-6. Germline CDR1 DFQATT, CDR2 SNEGSKA (reference sequence). The CDR3 length is 13 residues. The CDR3 sequence is CSAESSYNSPLHF.

The chain has TRBV4-2 and TRBJ1-1; TCRdb indicates TRBD1, and absent DNA this call remains unverified. CDR1 and CDR2 from the germline V gene are LGHNA and YNFKEQ. The length of the CDR3 is 16 residues. This CDR3 reads CASSQARDLRPQEAFF.

The chain is built from TRBV5-6 and TRBJ1-1; TCRdb gives TRBD1 as the D gene, but with no DNA this cannot be confirmed. CDR3 length: 14 amino acids. The germline gives CDR1 SGHDT, CDR2 YYEEEE. CDR3 residues: CASSLDLGTGEAFF.

This chain links TRBV7-9 with TRBJ2-7; without DNA, the TCRdb call of TRBD1 cannot be checked. The CDR3 totals 15 residues. Looked up from germline, CDR1 is SEHNR and CDR2 is FQNEAQ (reference sequence). CDR3 sequence reads: CASSLTGTPNYEQYF.

The gene calls are TRBV20-1 and TRBJ2-1; TCRdb names TRBD2, which stays unverified in the absence of DNA. Germline CDR1 reads DFQATT; CDR2 reads SNEGSKA (reference sequence). The CDR3 is 15 residues long. The CDR3 region is CSARSYSGRANEQFF.